The 26 T cell receptor beta chains reported below all come from one sample, sequenced in a study of metastatic and nonmetastatic thyroid tumors. Ahead of thyroid surgery, no patient had received treatment of any kind. MiXCR was used by TCRdb to re-call the PCR reads. Of 13,000 to 15,000 clones listed, around 3.9% are singletons. Material: tumor tissue. The receptor source for this set is a female donor with papillary thyroid cancer or a benign thyroid nodule (not recorded which). Some clones in this sample may be carry-over from other donors' samples.

This clone was seen a few times. This chain joins TRBV6-1 and TRBJ1-2; D is perhaps TRBD1 (6 bases). The length of the CDR3 is 14 residues. Trimming removed 6 bases from V and 10 bases from J, with 21 bases in between. Germline CDR1 is MNHNS and CDR2 is SASEGT. This CDR3 reads CASSSGATGRVYTF. The CDR3 bases are TGTGCCAGCAGCTCCGGGGCTACAGGGAGAGTCTACACCTTC.

This chain joins TRBV2 and TRBJ1-5; the D is unclear. This CDR3 region has 12 residues. Germline loops: CDR1 SNHLY, CDR2 FYNNEI. With 6 bases removed from V and 9 bases from J, the gap between germline ends came to 12 bases. The CDR3 sequence is CASRVGMRPQHF. CDR3 DNA: TGTGCCAGCAGGGTAGGGATGCGGCCCCAGCATTTT.

This clone was found a few times. V gene TRBV20-1 combines with J gene TRBJ2-1; the D gene could be TRBD1 or TRBD2 (5 bases each). The germline V gene has CDR1 DFQATT and CDR2 SNEGSKA (reference sequence). V gave up 4 bases and J gave up 0 bases, with 16 bases separating them. CDR3 length: 16 residues. CDR3 loop: CSAMKPGRSSYNEQFF. CDR3 sequence (DNA): TGCAGTGCTATGAAACCGGGACGCAGCTCCTACAATGAGCAGTTCTTC.

This clone was seen a few times. The genes are TRBV6-1 and TRBJ1-2; 9 nucleotides align to TRBD1. Germline CDR1 and CDR2: MNHNS and SASEGT. The CDR3 has 14 residues. With V trimmed by 5 bases and J by 8 bases, 9 bases remained unmatched. The CDR3 nucleotides read TGTGCCAGCAGTATTGGGACAGGGACTGGGGGCTACACCTTC. Its translation is CASSIGTGTGGYTF.

V gene TRBV7-8 combines with J gene TRBJ2-2; 12 positions agree with TRBD2. After removal of 5 bases from V and 4 bases from J, the junction contained 8 bases not matched to a gene. Germline CDR1 reads SGHVS; CDR2 reads FQNEAQ. The CDR3 spans 17 residues. The CDR3 spells CASSGGLAGKVTGELFF. The CDR3 nucleotides read TGTGCCAGCAGCGGAGGACTAGCGGGAAAGGTCACCGGGGAGCTGTTTTTT.

By share, this clone counts as medium-sized. The chain uses TRBV30 and TRBJ2-3; 13 bases match TRBD2. CDR1 and CDR2 from the germline V gene are GTSNPN and SVGIG (reference sequence). This CDR3 region has 14 residues. The junction had 2 bases not matched to a gene; V was cut back by 4 bases and J by 4 bases. The CDR3 region is CAWKTSGGADTQYF. For the CDR3, the DNA is TGTGCCTGGAAAACTAGCGGGGGGGCAGATACGCAGTATTTT.

This clone was seen a few times. The chain is built from TRBV5-4 and TRBJ1-1; 7 bases map to TRBD1. This CDR3 comprises 16 residues. The V gene's germline CDR1 is SGHNT and CDR2 YYREEE (reference sequence). After removal of 7 bases from V and 0 bases from J, the junction contained 12 bases not matched to a gene. CDR3 DNA: TGTGCCAGCTACACTACGACAGGGTTTATGAACACTGAAGCTTTCTTT. Its protein product is CASYTTTGFMNTEAFF.

This rearrangement joins TRBV6-1 to TRBJ2-1; D is unclear. Germline values: CDR1 MNHNS, CDR2 SASEGT. This CDR3 comprises 14 residues. Trimming shortened V by 6 bases and J by 9 bases, and 18 bases separated the two germline ends. CDR3 bases: TGTGCCAGCAGATTTATAGGGCCTTATGGTGAGCAGTTCTTC. Protein: CASRFIGPYGEQFF.

This clone has only a few counts. This chain joins TRBV6-2 or TRBV6-3 and TRBJ1-3, with D hard to call. The CDR3 contains 13 residues. Germline V gene lookup returns CDR1 MNHEY and CDR2 SVGEGT. V was cut by 5 bases and J by 4 bases, with 9 bases left in between. This CDR3 reads CASSGGRGNTIYF. The CDR3 coding sequence is TGTGCCAGCAGTGGCGGGAGAGGAAACACCATATATTTT.

V and J are TRBV6-2 or TRBV6-3 and TRBJ1-2; D not resolved. The CDR3 runs 13 residues. Germline loops: CDR1 MNHEY, CDR2 SVGEGT. The V end was cut by 5 bases, the J end by 2 bases, with 9 bases between. The chain's CDR3 is CASSNRDNYGYTF. As DNA, the CDR3 is TGTGCCAGCAGTAACCGTGACAACTATGGCTACACCTTC.

This clone was counted between two and nine times. The V and J genes are TRBV6-1 and TRBJ2-7; 8 bases line up with TRBD2. CDR1 MNHNS and CDR2 SASEGT come from the germline V gene. This CDR3 has 15 amino acids. Germline trimming cut 6 bases from V and 2 bases from J; bases unmatched to any gene: 9. CDR3 nucleotides: TGTGCCAGCAGGCCACTAGCGGTAGACCCCTACGAGCAGTACTTC. As protein: CASRPLAVDPYEQYF.

J is TRBJ1-5 and V is TRBV7-8; D call uncertain. V lost 5 bases to trimming and J lost 3 bases, with 14 bases between them. The CDR3 is 15 residues long. Germline values: CDR1 SGHVS, CDR2 FQNEAQ. CDR3 region: CASSRTINYNQPQHF. The CDR3 DNA sequence: TGTGCCAGCAGCCGGACGATCAACTACAATCAGCCCCAGCATTTT.

Only a few counts were recorded for this clone. This chain joins TRBV24-1 and TRBJ1-2, with D possibly TRBD1 on 6 matching bases. Germline V lookup: CDR1 KGHDR, CDR2 SFDVKD. This CDR3 is 15 amino acids long. The germline V and J ends were trimmed by 2 bases and 0 bases, with 9 bases remaining between them. The CDR3 nucleotides read TGTGCCACCAGTGATTCAGACAGGCCTAACTATGGCTACACCTTC. This translates into CATSDSDRPNYGYTF.

The CDR3 nucleotides are TGTGCCAGCAGTTTACTTCAGGGAAACACCATATATTTT. It translates to CASSLLQGNTIYF. The chain has TRBV28 and TRBJ1-3; D is unclear. The V and J ends lost 2 bases and 4 bases respectively, with 6 bases between them. This CDR3 has 13 amino acids. Germline-derived CDR1 and CDR2 are MDHEN and SYDVKM.

This clone was seen only a few times. The chain employs TRBV6-1 and TRBJ2-2; no reliable D call. The V gene's germline CDR1 is MNHNS and CDR2 SASEGT. The ends were cut back, 5 bases at V and 5 bases at J, with 12 bases in the middle. The CDR3 is 14 residues long. CDR3 sequence (DNA): TGTGCCAGCAGTCGTCAGAGTAGGACCGGGGAGCTGTTTTTT. This translates into CASSRQSRTGELFF.

The chain uses TRBV11-3 and TRBJ2-1; 12 bases align to TRBD2. This CDR3 comprises 15 residues. Germline CDR1 reads SGHNT; CDR2 reads YENEEA. V gave up 3 bases and J gave up 7 bases; unmatched junction bases: 4. The chain's CDR3 is CASSFRTSGENEQFF. The CDR3 coding sequence is TGTGCCAGCAGCTTCCGGACTAGCGGGGAGAATGAGCAGTTCTTC.

In its sample, this clone was seen a few times. One end of the junction does not line up with germline, which may come from a read error. The chain uses TRBV7-9 and TRBJ2-5; tentatively, D is TRBD1 (6 bases). The CDR3 consists of 11 residues. CDR1 and CDR2 from the germline V gene are SEHNR and FQNEAQ (reference sequence). CDR3 region: CASSTGFLGLF. CDR3 nucleotides: TGTGCCAGCAGCACAGGGTTCCTCGGTCTGTTC.

The V gene is TRBV11-2, the J gene TRBJ2-1; 7 nucleotides agree with TRBD2. Trimming cost V 6 bases and J 6 bases; bases outside gene matches: 14. CDR3 length equals 16 residues. Germline CDR1 is SGHAT and CDR2 is FQNNGV. The DNA of the CDR3 is TGTGCCAGCAGGTCCTGGGGAGGGAGGGTACTCAATGAGCAGTTCTTC. Encoded protein: CASRSWGGRVLNEQFF.

This clone was seen more than once but under ten times. The J gene is TRBJ2-2, the V gene TRBV20-1; TRBD2 matches 12 bases. The CDR3 has 16 residues. The germline gives CDR1 DFQATT, CDR2 SNEGSKA (reference sequence). The V gene end was trimmed by 0 bases and the J gene end by 7 bases; junction bases not matched to a gene: 6. Here the CDR3 reads CSARDGGTSGYGELFF. As DNA, the CDR3 is TGCAGTGCTAGAGATGGGGGGACTAGCGGGTACGGGGAGCTGTTTTTT.

V is TRBV5-1 and J is TRBJ1-2, with a tentative D call TRBD1 (6 bases). The V end was cut by 10 bases, the J end by 2 bases, with 15 bases between. This CDR3 is built from 13 residues. The germline CDR1 and CDR2 sequences are SGHRS and YFSETQ. The CDR3 bases are TGCGCCGGCACCCTAGGGGGAAACTATGGCTACACCTTC. Protein sequence: CAGTLGGNYGYTF.

This clone ranks as medium-sized (0.01 to 0.1%). V is TRBV7-8 and J is TRBJ1-4, with D uncertain. V was pared by 5 bases and J by 8 bases, with 15 bases between. The CDR3 is made up of 14 amino acids. Germline assignment: CDR1 SGHVS and CDR2 FQNEAQ. The CDR3 region has the DNA TGTGCCAGCAGCCGGACCTCCCAAGGGGAAAAACTGTTTTTT. Protein product: CASSRTSQGEKLFF. Full variable domain (missing parts from reference TRBV7-8 and TRBJ1-4): GAGVSQSPRYKVAKRGQDVALRCDPISGHVSLFWYQQALGQGPEFLTYFQNEAQLDKSGLPSDRFFAERPEGSVSTLKIQRTQQEDSAVYLCASSRTSQGEKLFFGSGTQLSVL.

This clone was picked up a small number of times. The rearrangement uses TRBV28 and TRBJ1-2; tentatively, D is TRBD1 (5 bases). CDR1 and CDR2 from the germline V gene are MDHEN and SYDVKM. V was trimmed by 10 bases and J by 1 base, leaving 16 bases between them. The CDR3 totals 14 residues. The CDR3 DNA reads as TGTGCCATCCGCCGGGACTGGAATAACTATGGCTACACCTTC. Its translation: CAIRRDWNNYGYTF.

Concerning this clone itself: The sample holds other DNA sequences that translate to the same CDR3. The chain is built from TRBV19 and TRBJ1-1, with D hard to call. This CDR3 is built from 14 residues. Germline V lookup: CDR1 LNHDA, CDR2 SQIVND (reference sequence). Between the trimmed V and J ends, which lost 1 base and 1 base, there was a span of 7 bases. CDR3 coding DNA: TGTGCCAGTAGTATAGGACGGGGGAACACTGAAGCTTTCTTT. Translation gives CASSIGRGNTEAFF.

This sequence joins TRBV27 and TRBJ1-5; a possible D gene is TRBD1 (5 bases). CDR1 is MNHEY, CDR2 SMNVEV, per germline (reference sequence). CDR3 length: 19 amino acids. The ends were cut back, 6 bases at V and 2 bases at J, with 26 bases in the middle. The CDR3 loop is CASSPWGKVGVYGNQPQHF. The CDR3 region has the DNA TGTGCCAGCAGCCCTTGGGGGAAAGTCGGCGTATATGGCAATCAGCCCCAGCATTTT.

Here the CDR3 reads CAISERPDSSSSSYEQYV. CDR3 bases: TGTGCCATCAGTGAACGCCCCGATAGTTCATCGAGCTCCTACGAGCAGTACGTC. The V gene is TRBV6-4, the J gene TRBJ2-7; D unclear. The CDR3 consists of 18 residues. CDR1 and CDR2 from the germline V gene are MRHNA and SNTAGT.

This clone was seen a few times. This chain connects TRBV5-1 to TRBJ2-2; D gene unclear. V was clipped by 3 bases and J by 2 bases, with 14 bases between them. This CDR3 has 16 amino acids. Germline V CDR1 and CDR2: SGHRS, YFSETQ. The CDR3 protein is CASSSHPGQNTGELFF. CDR3 bases: TGCGCCAGCAGCTCGCATCCGGGCCAAAACACCGGGGAGCTGTTTTTT.